The clone carrying this T cell receptor beta chain was observed at least ten times. Its target is not known. It was considered stable Graves' hyperthyroidism when ophthalmopathy did not progress within 18 months. TCR beta CDR3 regions were amplified from RNA. The study used the HTBI primer set for a first-round RT-PCR of the TCR CDR3. MiXCR, run by TCRdb on the multiplex PCR reads, gives a single entry per CDR3 protein. Of some 92,000 distinct CDR3 sequences in the sample, 40% were seen once. This specimen belongs to a study of T cells in Graves' hyperthyroidism and ophthalmopathy. Overall study results and limits: Among thyroid clonotypes expanded above 0.001, most also appeared in blood.

The clonotype originates from a young woman with Graves' hyperthyroidism. The material sequenced was peripheral blood or thyroid tissue (not recorded which).

CDR3 bases: TGTGCCAGCAGCGCCGTAGGGCAGCCCCAGCATTTT. Residues: CASSAVGQPQHF. The chain carries TRBV28 and TRBJ1-5; D gene ambiguous. The CDR3 has 12 residues. V was clipped by 6 bases and J by 7 bases, with 10 bases between them. Germline CDR1 MDHEN, CDR2 SYDVKM.